This T cell receptor beta chain comes out of a study of cytomegalovirus exposure and HLA in healthy donors. About the study: From 190 million or so T cells, an earlier analysis saw some 120 million unique TCR beta sequences.

This CDR3 comprises 11 residues. V was clipped by 3 bases and J by 5 bases, with 4 bases between them. CDR1 is MGHDK and CDR2 is SYGVNS in the germline V gene. The PCR had 60 Vbeta and 13 Jbeta primers. In the original processing: The count from a later analysis was 79 million or so unique TCR beta chains, around 10 million of them shared. TCRdb's copy holds only in-frame clones and misses some; the assay was immunoSEQ multiplex PCR. V, J and clone size reflect that table, while D and trimming were determined from the DNA. Of 120,000 or so clones listed, about 85% are singletons. Sequences were obtained from PBMCs. The rearrangement joins TRBV25-1 to TRBJ1-2; D not certain. The receptor comes from a man aged 18 to 29 in good health and CMV-seropositive. The CDR3 coding sequence is TGTGCCAGCAGTGACCTTTATGGCTACACCTTC. Translated: CASSDLYGYTF.